The clone carrying this TCR beta chain came up many times. Its antigen is currently unknown. This sample stems from a study of regulatory T cells in long-lasting Graves disease. The germline V and J ends were trimmed by 3 bases and 4 bases, with 16 bases remaining between them. CDR3 length: 16 amino acids. Germline-derived CDR1 and CDR2 are MDHEN and SYDVKM. According to the study, TCR beta libraries were built with iRepertoire HTBI primers and CDR3-region Arm-PCR. In TCRdb, the multiplex PCR reads were re-called with MiXCR into one record per CDR3 protein. The sample contains over 450,000 distinct CDR3 sequences, 20% to 25% of which appear only once. Study results and caveats: Relative to new patients (under 1,000), persistent patients exhibited greater sharing of public clonotypes (approximately 2,800).

Time point described: persistent/refractory GD, antithyroid drugs over 5 years with positive TRAb. After RNA was extracted from PBMCs, the TCR library was made from it. The V gene is TRBV28, the J gene TRBJ1-5, with D perhaps TRBD1 (6 bases). The source material was peripheral blood mononuclear cells (PBMCs), sampled when the disease was refractory, from a patient treated with antithyroid drugs. The source is a female donor with Graves disease. The CDR3 nucleotides read TGTGCCAGCAGTTTTTATCGGGGGCAGACAAATCAGCCCCAGCATTTT. It is translated as CASSFYRGQTNQPQHF.